The entry that follows covers one T cell receptor beta chain sequence. The ends were cut back, 1 base at V and 0 bases at J, with 11 bases in the middle. Germline CDR1 SGHTA, CDR2 FQGNSA. The CDR3 runs 16 residues. The sample originates from a study of blood T cell repertoires in COVID-19. Turning to the study itself: Nucleic acid was either cDNA or gDNA, and it came from T cells, B-cell-depleted T cells, or PBMCs.

The table came from immunoSEQ multiplex PCR; TCRdb's copy has only in-frame clones and leaves some out. The sample holds 250,000 or so clones, 84% seen once. The sequenced sample consisted of peripheral blood. The TCR comes from a man aged 50-59 years with acute or convalescent COVID-19. The chain links TRBV7-2 to TRBJ2-3, with TRBD1 as a possible D gene (6 bases). CDR3 protein: CASSLGPQGSTDTQYF. The CDR3 nucleotides read TGTGCCAGCAGCTTAGGGCCCCAGGGGAGCACAGATACGCAGTATTTT.